This TCR beta chain was sequenced in a study of T cells in women clearing cervical HPV infection. Study at large: No precancer developed; the control's incident HPV16 infection cleared within 12 months.

Concerning this clone: The CDR3 extends 3 residues past the end of the read, so its final part is completed from the germline J gene.

This CDR3 has 15 residues. Germline-derived CDR1 and CDR2 are SNHLY and FYNNEI. With 2 bases removed from V and 3 bases from J, the gap between germline ends came to 11 bases. The repertoire was sequenced with immunoSEQ multiplex PCR; TCRdb's copy has only in-frame clones and lacks some. The sample's table shows some 10,000 clones. Sequenced: blood buffy coat. The rearrangement joins TRBV2 to TRBJ1-3; D not resolved. This receptor was taken from a woman aged 18-70 years with a cervical HPV16 infection that either progressed to CIN3+ or cleared (not recorded which). The CDR3 DNA, read in part, is TGTGCCAGCAGTGAATTTCCGGCGGGTGGAAACACC. As protein: CASSEFPAGGNT. The CDR3 as a whole reads CASSEFPAGGNTIYF.